This T cell receptor beta chain is drawn from a study of T cell changes during pregnancy in multiple sclerosis. Measured with immunoSEQ multiplex PCR; TCRdb has only the in-frame clones, and not every one. This table holds some 60,000 clones, 90% found once. Germline assignment: CDR1 GTSNPN and CDR2 SVGIG (reference sequence). V lost 1 base, J lost 4 bases, and 15 bases stayed unmatched. The CDR3 length is 17 residues. The TCR originated in a female donor in good health, enrolled as a control in a pregnancy study. The gene calls are TRBV30 and TRBJ1-2, with 7 positions matching TRBD1. The source material was peripheral blood, sampled in the third trimester of pregnancy. CDR3 region: CAWSDPAPRGVRYGYTF. The CDR3 DNA is TGTGCCTGGAGTGACCCTGCTCCCAGGGGGGTCCGCTATGGCTACACCTTC.